Following are 31 T cell receptor beta chains from one sample sequenced in a study of blood T cell repertoires in COVID-19. Generated by immunoSEQ multiplex PCR, the TCRdb table keeps only in-frame clones and is missing some. Of 89,000 or so clones detected, 85% appear once; the ten largest clones hold 35% to 40%. Sequenced: peripheral blood. These receptors were taken from an elderly man with acute or convalescent COVID-19.

V is TRBV5-1 and J is TRBJ2-1; perhaps TRBD2 as D (5 bases). Germline assignment: CDR1 SGHRS and CDR2 YFSETQ. V was shortened by 0 bases and J by 5 bases, with 12 bases between the two germline ends. The CDR3 loop spans 15 amino acids. The CDR3 protein is CASSLVVSENNEQFF. CDR3 nucleotides: TGCGCCAGCAGCTTGGTAGTTAGCGAAAACAATGAGCAGTTCTTC.

This clone was seen a few times. CDR3 sequence (DNA): TGTGCCAGCAGTACCTACAGACTAGCGGGAGGCCGAAGCGGGGAGCTGTTTTTT. This translates into CASSTYRLAGGRSGELFF. The chain carries TRBV28 and TRBJ2-2; 13 positions agree with TRBD2. The CDR3 is 18 residues long. CDR1 is MDHEN and CDR2 is SYDVKM in the germline V gene. Losses at the gene ends were 5 bases for V and 7 bases for J; bases not matched to a gene: 13.

The genes are TRBV29-1 and TRBJ1-4; the match to TRBD1 covers 7 bases. The germline gives CDR1 SQVTM, CDR2 ANQGSEA. CDR3 length: 14 residues. The junction had 10 bases not matched to a gene; V was cut back by 5 bases and J by 7 bases. CDR3 nucleotide sequence: TGCAGCGTTCTTAAGGGACAGCTAGGTGAAAAACTGTTTTTT. Its protein product is CSVLKGQLGEKLFF.

This clone is a singleton in its sample. The chain employs TRBV5-4 and TRBJ2-3, with 15 bases matching TRBD2. The CDR3 length is 18 residues. From germline, CDR1 is SGHNT and CDR2 YYREEE (reference sequence). V shed 5 bases and J 0 bases; nucleotides not matched to a gene: 7. CDR3 bases: TGTGCCAGCAGGTTCGGACTAGCGGGAGGGCCGAGCACAGATACGCAGTATTTT. Translation gives CASRFGLAGGPSTDTQYF.

CDR3 in amino acids: CASRRDRQYEQYF. CDR3 coding DNA: TGTGCCAGCAGGAGGGACAGACAGTACGAGCAGTACTTC. The V and J genes are TRBV2 and TRBJ2-7; the match to TRBD1 covers 7 bases. J gave up 4 bases and V 6 bases, and 6 bases lay outside the gene matches. The CDR3 covers 13 residues. Per germline, CDR1 SNHLY and CDR2 FYNNEI. The complete variable domain, with remaining parts taken from reference TRBV2 and TRBJ2-7, reads EPEVTQTPSHQVTQMGQEVILRCVPISNHLYFYWYRQILGQKVEFLVSFYNNEISEKSEIFDDQFSVERPDGSNFTLKIRSTKLEDSAMYFCASRRDRQYEQYFGPGTRLTVT.

This rearrangement joins TRBV5-3 to TRBJ1-5; D unresolved. TRBV5-3 is placed among ORFs of uncertain function. The CDR3 consists of 13 residues. Trimming pared 2 bases from V and 4 bases from J, leaving 7 bases between. The CDR3 bases are TGTGCCAGAAGCTTTAGCTCAAATCAGCCCCAGCATTTT. As protein: CARSFSSNQPQHF.

The rearrangement joins TRBV24-1 to TRBJ2-1, with D unclear. V was trimmed by 4 bases and J by 8 bases, leaving 11 bases between them. The CDR3 runs to 13 residues. Per germline, CDR1 KGHDR and CDR2 SFDVKD. The CDR3 loop is CATSDPPSDEQFF. The DNA for the CDR3 is TGTGCCACCAGTGACCCCCCGTCGGATGAGCAGTTCTTC.

The chain combines TRBV27 with TRBJ2-7, with TRBD2 as a possible D gene (6 bases). This CDR3 comprises 14 residues. V dropped 6 bases and J dropped 3 bases, with 15 bases sitting between them. Germline loops: CDR1 MNHEY, CDR2 SMNVEV (reference sequence). The CDR3 nucleotides read TGTGCCAGCAGGGAAGGAGGGAGTATCTACGAGCAGTACTTC. It yields the protein CASREGGSIYEQYF.

The chain joins TRBV7-8 to TRBJ2-7, with a tentative D call TRBD2 (6 bases). V dropped 0 bases and J dropped 2 bases, with 11 bases sitting between them. This CDR3 has 15 residues. Per the germline V gene, CDR1 is SGHVS and CDR2 is FQNEAQ. DNA of the CDR3: TGTGCCAGCAGCTTAGCGCCTGCGGGGACCTACGAGCAGTACTTC. It encodes CASSLAPAGTYEQYF.

The J gene is TRBJ1-2, the V gene TRBV5-1; D gene ambiguous. The CDR3 contains 13 residues. Germline-derived CDR1 and CDR2 are SGHRS and YFSETQ. V was clipped by 0 bases and J by 3 bases, with 6 bases between them. CDR3: CASSLDTDYGYTF. The CDR3, as DNA: TGCGCCAGCAGCTTGGATACAGACTATGGCTACACCTTC.

This chain uses TRBV7-9 with TRBJ2-5; 16 bases are a match to TRBD2. Trimming cost V 4 bases and J 5 bases; bases outside gene matches: 4. Germline V gene lookup returns CDR1 SEHNR and CDR2 FQNEAQ (reference sequence). The CDR3 has 16 residues. The CDR3 nucleotides read TGTGCCAGCAGCTCGGGACTAGCGGGAGGGTATGAGACCCAGTACTTC. Amino acid sequence: CASSSGLAGGYETQYF.

The chain carries TRBV19 and TRBJ2-2; 9 bases line up with TRBD1. Per the germline V gene, CDR1 is LNHDA and CDR2 is SQIVND (reference sequence). The CDR3 covers 15 residues. The junction had 6 bases not matched to a gene; V was cut back by 4 bases and J by 6 bases. CDR3 sequence reads: CASSTGTGLAGELFF. CDR3 nucleotides: TGTGCCAGTAGTACCGGGACAGGGCTAGCCGGGGAGCTGTTTTTT.

This clone was observed a few times. This rearrangement joins TRBV19 to TRBJ2-7; D is perhaps TRBD2 (6 bases). The V gene lost 5 bases and the J gene lost 3 bases, with 14 bases spanning the gap. There are 14 residues in the CDR3. The germline V gene has CDR1 LNHDA and CDR2 SQIVND (reference sequence). CDR3 DNA sequence: TGTGCCAGTAGTCCGTTGGGAGGTCTCTACGAGCAGTACTTC. This encodes CASSPLGGLYEQYF. Complete variable domain (other parts from reference TRBV19 and TRBJ2-7): DGGITQSPKYLFRKEGQNVTLSCEQNLNHDAMYWYRQDPGQGLRLIYYSQIVNDFQKGDIAEGYSVSREKKESFPLTVTSAQKNPTAFYLCASSPLGGLYEQYFGPGTRLTVT.

V gene TRBV28 combines with J gene TRBJ1-1; 8 bases align to TRBD1. Germline CDR1 and CDR2: MDHEN and SYDVKM. The V gene end was trimmed by 4 bases and the J gene end by 5 bases; junction bases not matched to a gene: 6. CDR3 size: 14 residues. CDR3 in DNA: TGTGCCAGCAGTTCCGAACAGGGGGAGACTGAAGCTTTCTTT. Residues: CASSSEQGETEAFF.

The V call is TRBV30, the J call TRBJ1-2; TRBD1 matches 9 bases. The CDR3 is 12 amino acids. The trim removed 5 bases at V and 7 bases at J, leaving 5 bases unmatched. CDR1 is GTSNPN, CDR2 SVGIG, per germline (reference sequence). The CDR3 nucleotides are TGTGCCTGGGAGGACAGGGGAAGTGGCTACACCTTC. As protein: CAWEDRGSGYTF.

This chain connects TRBV30 to TRBJ2-4; 11 bases are a match to TRBD2. Trimming at V came to 2 bases and at J to 4 bases, leaving 13 bases not matched to a gene. This CDR3 has 18 amino acids. Germline CDR1 GTSNPN, CDR2 SVGIG (reference sequence). CDR3 residues: CAWSSPRLAGTTKNIQYF. The DNA of the CDR3 is TGTGCCTGGAGTTCTCCCAGACTAGCGGGAACCACTAAAAACATTCAGTACTTC.

The chain has TRBV7-3 and TRBJ1-1, with 8 bases aligning to TRBD1. The CDR3 runs to 14 residues. Germline CDR1 reads SGHTA; CDR2 reads FQGTGA. The V and J ends lost 5 bases and 1 base, in that order; junction bases with no gene match: 3. As DNA, the CDR3 is TGTGCCAGCAGCCTGGGACAGGAGAACACTGAAGCTTTCTTT. It yields the protein CASSLGQENTEAFF.

The chain employs TRBV30 and TRBJ2-1, with a tentative D call TRBD1 (6 bases). The germline CDR1 and CDR2 sequences are GTSNPN and SVGIG (reference sequence). The CDR3 is made up of 12 amino acids. V was pared by 2 bases and J by 10 bases, with 12 bases between. The CDR3 protein is CAWSSRGEEQFF. CDR3 bases: TGTGCCTGGAGTTCCAGGGGAGAGGAGCAGTTCTTC.

The chain recombines TRBV6-6 with TRBJ2-1; 10 nucleotides align to TRBD2. After removal of 6 bases from V and 5 bases from J, the junction contained 7 bases not matched to a gene. The CDR3 spans 15 residues. Germline V gene sequence: CDR1 MNHNY, CDR2 SVGAGI (reference sequence). The CDR3 protein is CASREREGPNNEQFF. The CDR3 nucleotides read TGTGCCAGCAGGGAGCGGGAGGGCCCTAACAATGAGCAGTTCTTC.

This clone appeared a few times. This chain uses TRBV5-1 with TRBJ2-5; 7 bases map to TRBD2. The CDR3 length is 14 residues. Germline loops: CDR1 SGHRS, CDR2 YFSETQ. V shed 0 bases, J shed 5 bases, and the junction held 4 bases outside the gene matches. CDR3: CASSLGGGYETQYF. CDR3 DNA: TGCGCCAGCAGCTTGGGGGGAGGGTACGAGACCCAGTACTTC.

The chain carries TRBV5-4 and TRBJ1-1; D is unresolved. V was cut by 5 bases and J by 0 bases, with 8 bases left in between. The CDR3 loop spans 13 amino acids. The V gene's germline CDR1 is SGHNT and CDR2 YYREEE (reference sequence). In DNA form, the CDR3 reads TGTGCCAGCAGGCGGCAGTTGAACACTGAAGCTTTCTTT. Translating gives CASRRQLNTEAFF.

This chain links TRBV29-1 with TRBJ1-5, with 8 bases identical to TRBD1. The CDR3 totals 13 residues. V shed 6 bases and J 5 bases; nucleotides not matched to a gene: 6. Germline V gene lookup returns CDR1 SQVTM and CDR2 ANQGSEA. Here the CDR3 DNA reads TGCAGCGTCGTCAGGGGGCCAGATCAGCCCCAGCATTTT. Its translation: CSVVRGPDQPQHF.

The sample holds a few counts of this clone. Here the CDR3 DNA reads TGTGCCAGCAGTGATGGACAGGGGATCACTGAAGCTTTCTTT. It codes for CASSDGQGITEAFF. The V call is TRBV6-1, the J call TRBJ1-1; 9 bases match TRBD1. The junction had 3 bases not matched to a gene; V was cut back by 3 bases and J by 4 bases. The germline V gene has CDR1 MNHNS and CDR2 SASEGT. The CDR3 runs to 14 residues.

This rearrangement joins TRBV19 to TRBJ1-6; 11 positions agree with TRBD1. The CDR3 consists of 15 residues. With V trimmed by 5 bases and J by 8 bases, 5 bases remained unmatched. The V gene's germline CDR1 is LNHDA and CDR2 SQIVND (reference sequence). The CDR3 DNA sequence: TGTGCCAGTAGTTTGACGGGACAGGGGGATTCACCCCTCCACTTT. It translates to CASSLTGQGDSPLHF.

The chain employs TRBV14 and TRBJ1-5, with D hard to call. Germline CDR1 SGHDN, CDR2 FVKESK. V gave up 1 base and J gave up 6 bases, with 7 bases separating them. This CDR3 contains 13 residues. The CDR3, as DNA: TGTGCCAGCAGCCAAGGGTTCGGTCAGCCCCAGCATTTT. This translates into CASSQGFGQPQHF.

J is TRBJ1-2 and V is TRBV5-1, with D possibly TRBD1 on 6 matching bases. V was trimmed by 0 bases and J by 6 bases, leaving 12 bases between them. Germline V gene lookup returns CDR1 SGHRS and CDR2 YFSETQ. The CDR3 sequence is 14 residues long. The CDR3 nucleotides read TGCGCCAGCAGCTTGGGTTGGGACATGGATGGCTACACCTTC. Translating gives CASSLGWDMDGYTF.

A word on this clone: Other nucleotide sequences in the sample specify the same CDR3. The rearrangement links TRBV7-3 to TRBJ1-6; 10 bases fit TRBD1. The V gene end was trimmed by 2 bases and the J gene end by 10 bases; junction bases not matched to a gene: 5. This CDR3 is built from 15 residues. Germline CDR1 and CDR2: SGHTA and FQGTGA. CDR3 nucleotides: TGTGCCAGCAGCTTAGAGGGGACAGGGGAGTCACCCCTCCACTTT. It encodes CASSLEGTGESPLHF.

This clone was seen a single time. This sequence joins TRBV9 and TRBJ1-5; no reliable D call. CDR3 length: 15 amino acids. Trimming removed 2 bases at V and 3 bases at J, with 12 bases between. Per germline, CDR1 SGDLS and CDR2 YYNGEE. The CDR3 sequence is CASSVEGWDNQPQHF. For the CDR3, the DNA is TGTGCCAGCAGCGTCGAGGGATGGGACAATCAGCCCCAGCATTTT.

The rearrangement uses TRBV5-8 and TRBJ1-4, with 9 bases fitting TRBD1. Unmatched junction bases numbered 13, after V lost 2 bases and J lost 8 bases. CDR1 and CDR2 (germline): SGHTS, YDEGEE. This CDR3 comprises 17 residues. CDR3 residues: CASSFAVDRGGSEKLFF. The CDR3 coding sequence is TGTGCCAGCAGCTTTGCGGTGGACAGGGGAGGGTCCGAAAAACTGTTTTTT.

A few counts support this clone. CDR3 loop: CASSHARTSGTLSEQYF. DNA of the CDR3: TGCGCCAGCAGCCATGCTCGGACTAGCGGGACTCTCTCCGAGCAGTACTTC. The V gene is TRBV4-1, the J gene TRBJ2-7; 12 nucleotides align to TRBD2. V lost 3 bases and J lost 6; bases outside the gene matches: 12. CDR1 MGHRA and CDR2 YSYEKL come from the germline V gene. The CDR3 consists of 17 residues.

The J gene is TRBJ1-1, the V gene TRBV19; no reliable D call. CDR3 length equals 15 residues. Germline lookup yields CDR1 LNHDA and CDR2 SQIVND (reference sequence). V was shortened by 5 bases and J by 2 bases, with 15 bases between the two germline ends. CDR3 loop: CASSRLPILNTEAFF. The CDR3 DNA is TGTGCCAGTAGTCGATTACCCATACTTAACACTGAAGCTTTCTTT.